This entry lists 3 T cell receptor beta chains sequenced from one sample in a study of STAT5B mutations in CD4+ large granular lymphocyte leukemia. Assay used: immunoSEQ multiplex PCR; TCRdb lists only in-frame clones, some missing. Of some 29,000 clones listed, around 78% are singletons. The sample taken for sequencing was CD4+ T cells from blood buffy coats. These receptors were obtained from a human donor in good health.

The chain links TRBV25-1 to TRBJ2-1; the D is unclear. Germline V gene lookup returns CDR1 MGHDK and CDR2 SYGVNS. V was shortened by 0 bases and J by 8 bases, with 8 bases between the two germline ends. The length of the CDR3 is 13 residues. CDR3 region: CASSEYAQDEQFF. For the CDR3, the DNA is TGTGCCAGCAGTGAATATGCACAAGATGAGCAGTTCTTC.

The genes are TRBV18 and TRBJ1-2; D call uncertain. The V and J ends lost 0 bases and 4 bases respectively, with 9 bases between them. The CDR3 is made up of 14 amino acids. Germline lookup yields CDR1 KGHSH and CDR2 LQKENI. Here the CDR3 reads CASSPPGKAYGYTF. As DNA, the CDR3 is TGTGCCAGCTCACCACCTGGAAAAGCCTATGGCTACACCTTC.

The gene calls are TRBV5-8 and TRBJ2-1, with unresolved D. The CDR3 runs to 12 residues. Germline V gene data show CDR1 as SGHTS and CDR2 as YDEGEE. V was shortened by 4 bases and J by 10 bases, with 12 bases between the two germline ends. DNA of the CDR3: TGTGCCAGCAGCCCACGAAGGTGGGAGCAGTTCTTC. Encoded protein: CASSPRRWEQFF.